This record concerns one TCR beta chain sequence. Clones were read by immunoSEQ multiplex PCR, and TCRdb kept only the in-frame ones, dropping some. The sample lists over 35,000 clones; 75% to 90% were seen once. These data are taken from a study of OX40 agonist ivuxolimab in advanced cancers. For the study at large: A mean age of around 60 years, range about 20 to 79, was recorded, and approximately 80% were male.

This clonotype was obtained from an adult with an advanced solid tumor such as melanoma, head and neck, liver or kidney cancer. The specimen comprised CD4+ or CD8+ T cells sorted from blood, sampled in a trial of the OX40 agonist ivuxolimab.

The CDR3 here is CASSVGVKGPMVTEAFF. The CDR3 DNA reads as TGTGCCAGCAGCGTAGGAGTCAAAGGACCAATGGTAACTGAAGCTTTCTTT. The chain joins TRBV9 to TRBJ1-1; D remains ambiguous. The CDR3 runs 17 residues. With 0 bases removed from V and 5 bases from J, the gap between germline ends came to 20 bases. CDR1 SGDLS and CDR2 YYNGEE come from the germline V gene.